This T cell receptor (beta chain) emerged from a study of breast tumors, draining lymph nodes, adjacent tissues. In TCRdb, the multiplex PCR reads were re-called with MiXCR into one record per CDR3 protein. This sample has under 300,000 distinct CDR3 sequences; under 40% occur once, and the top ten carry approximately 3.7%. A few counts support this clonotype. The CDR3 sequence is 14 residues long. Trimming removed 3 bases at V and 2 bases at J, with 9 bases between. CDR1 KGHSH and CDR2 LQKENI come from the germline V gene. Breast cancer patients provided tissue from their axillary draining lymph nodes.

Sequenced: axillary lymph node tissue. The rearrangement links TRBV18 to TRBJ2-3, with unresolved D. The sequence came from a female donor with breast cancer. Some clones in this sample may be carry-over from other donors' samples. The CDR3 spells CASSPTGLTDTQYF. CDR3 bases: TGTGCCAGCTCACCGACGGGCCTCACAGATACGCAGTATTTT.